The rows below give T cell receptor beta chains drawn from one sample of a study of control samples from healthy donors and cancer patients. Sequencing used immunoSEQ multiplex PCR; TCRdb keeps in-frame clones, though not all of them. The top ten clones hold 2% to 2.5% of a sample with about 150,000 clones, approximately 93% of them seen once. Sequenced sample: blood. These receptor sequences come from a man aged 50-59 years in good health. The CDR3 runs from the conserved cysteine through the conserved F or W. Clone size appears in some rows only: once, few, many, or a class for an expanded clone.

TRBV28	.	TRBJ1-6	CASSPLGQGAYNSPLHF
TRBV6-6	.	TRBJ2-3	CASSFQSSTDTQYF
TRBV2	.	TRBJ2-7	CASEGLADNYEQYF
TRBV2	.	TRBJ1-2	CASKGREGYTF
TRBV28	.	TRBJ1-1	CASGLQENTEAFF
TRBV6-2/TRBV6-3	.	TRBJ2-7	CASSYSRTSGIYEQYF
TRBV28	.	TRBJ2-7	CASRNTGTGGEQYF
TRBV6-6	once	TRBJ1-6	CAGSTAESSYNSPLHF
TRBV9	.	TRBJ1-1	CASSNSWTVNTEAFF
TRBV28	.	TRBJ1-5	CASSPPLGTGAQHF
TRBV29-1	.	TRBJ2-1	CSVPLTGLSYNEQFF
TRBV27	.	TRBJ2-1	CASSLVGSLNEQFF
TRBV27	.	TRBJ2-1	CASSLGGPYNEQFF
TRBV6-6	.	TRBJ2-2	CASTPNIDTGELFF
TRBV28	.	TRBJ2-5	CASSPQSPGETQYF